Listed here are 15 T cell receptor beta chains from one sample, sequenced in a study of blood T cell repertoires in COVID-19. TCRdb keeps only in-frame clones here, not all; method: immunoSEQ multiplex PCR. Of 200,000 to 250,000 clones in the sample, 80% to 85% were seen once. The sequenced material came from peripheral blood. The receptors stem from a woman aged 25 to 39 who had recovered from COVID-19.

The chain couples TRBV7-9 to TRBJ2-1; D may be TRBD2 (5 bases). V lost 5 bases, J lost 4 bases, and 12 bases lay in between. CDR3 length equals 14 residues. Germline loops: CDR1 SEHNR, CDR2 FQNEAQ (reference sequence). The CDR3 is CASSPEGGYNEQFF. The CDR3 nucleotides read TGTGCCAGCAGCCCCGAGGGCGGTTACAATGAGCAGTTCTTC. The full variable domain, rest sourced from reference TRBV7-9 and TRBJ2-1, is DTGVSQNPRHKITKRGQNVTFRCDPISEHNRLYWYRQTLGQGPEFLTYFQNEAQLEKSRLLSDRFSAERPKGSFSTLEIQRTEQGDSAMYLCASSPEGGYNEQFFGPGTRLTVL.

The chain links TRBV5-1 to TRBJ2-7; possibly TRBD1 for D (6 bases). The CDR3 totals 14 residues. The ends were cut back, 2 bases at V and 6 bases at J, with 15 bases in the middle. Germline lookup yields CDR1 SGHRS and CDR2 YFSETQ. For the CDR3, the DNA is TGCGCCAGCAGCTTACAGGGCATAAACGCCGAGCAGTACTTC. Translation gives CASSLQGINAEQYF.

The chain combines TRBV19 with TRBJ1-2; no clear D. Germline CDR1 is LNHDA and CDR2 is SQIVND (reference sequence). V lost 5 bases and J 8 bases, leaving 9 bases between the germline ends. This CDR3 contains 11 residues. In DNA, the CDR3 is TGTGCCAGTAGTCTTAATATCGGCTACACCTTC. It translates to CASSLNIGYTF.

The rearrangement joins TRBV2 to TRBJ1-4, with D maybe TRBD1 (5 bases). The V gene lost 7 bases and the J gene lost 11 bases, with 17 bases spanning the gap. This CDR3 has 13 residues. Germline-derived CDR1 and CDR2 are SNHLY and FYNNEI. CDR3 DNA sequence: TGTGCCAGCATTGGCGGGGGGGAAGACAAACTGTTTTTT. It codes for CASIGGGEDKLFF. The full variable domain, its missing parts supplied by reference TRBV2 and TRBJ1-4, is EPEVTQTPSHQVTQMGQEVILRCVPISNHLYFYWYRQILGQKVEFLVSFYNNEISEKSEIFDDQFSVERPDGSNFTLKIRSTKLEDSAMYFCASIGGGEDKLFFGSGTQLSVL.

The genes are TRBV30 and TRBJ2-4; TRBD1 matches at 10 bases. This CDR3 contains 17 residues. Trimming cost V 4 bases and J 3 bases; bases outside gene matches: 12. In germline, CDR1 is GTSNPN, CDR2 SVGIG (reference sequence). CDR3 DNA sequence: TGTGCCTGGATGCGGGACAGGGGACCCCTTAGCAAAAACATTCAGTACTTC. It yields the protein CAWMRDRGPLSKNIQYF.

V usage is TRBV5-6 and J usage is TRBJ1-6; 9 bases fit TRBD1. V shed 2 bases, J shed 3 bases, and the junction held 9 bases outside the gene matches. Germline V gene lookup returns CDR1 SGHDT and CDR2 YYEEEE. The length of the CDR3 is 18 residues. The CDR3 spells CASSLQGARGSYNSPLHF. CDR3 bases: TGTGCCAGCAGCTTACAGGGGGCGCGGGGAAGCTATAATTCACCCCTCCACTTT. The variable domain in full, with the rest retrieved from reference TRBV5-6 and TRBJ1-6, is DAGVTQSPTHLIKTRGQQVTLRCSPKSGHDTVSWYQQALGQGPQFIFQYYEEEERQRGNFPDRFSGHQFPNYSSELNVNALLLGDSALYLCASSLQGARGSYNSPLHFGNGTRLTVT.

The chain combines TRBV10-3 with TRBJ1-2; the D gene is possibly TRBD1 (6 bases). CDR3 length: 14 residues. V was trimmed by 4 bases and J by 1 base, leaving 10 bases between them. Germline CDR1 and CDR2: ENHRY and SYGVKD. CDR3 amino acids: CAISGGGFNYGYTF. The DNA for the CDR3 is TGTGCCATCAGTGGGGGGGGCTTTAACTATGGCTACACCTTC.

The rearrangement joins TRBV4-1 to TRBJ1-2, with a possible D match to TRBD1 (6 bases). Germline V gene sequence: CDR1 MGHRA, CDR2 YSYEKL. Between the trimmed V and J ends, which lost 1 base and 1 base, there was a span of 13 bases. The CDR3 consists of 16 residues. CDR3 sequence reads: CASSQGGLDFNYGYTF. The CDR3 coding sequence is TGCGCCAGCAGCCAAGGGGGGCTCGACTTTAACTATGGCTACACCTTC.

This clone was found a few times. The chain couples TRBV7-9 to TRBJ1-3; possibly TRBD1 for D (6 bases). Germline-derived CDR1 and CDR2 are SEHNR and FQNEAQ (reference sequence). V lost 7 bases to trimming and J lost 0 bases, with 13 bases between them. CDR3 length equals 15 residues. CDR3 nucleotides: TGTGCCAGCAACCTGGGGGCAGGCTCTGGAAACACCATATATTTT. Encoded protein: CASNLGAGSGNTIYF. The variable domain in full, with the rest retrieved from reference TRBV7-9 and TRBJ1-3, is DTGVSQNPRHKITKRGQNVTFRCDPISEHNRLYWYRQTLGQGPEFLTYFQNEAQLEKSRLLSDRFSAERPKGSFSTLEIQRTEQGDSAMYLCASNLGAGSGNTIYFGEGSWLTVV.

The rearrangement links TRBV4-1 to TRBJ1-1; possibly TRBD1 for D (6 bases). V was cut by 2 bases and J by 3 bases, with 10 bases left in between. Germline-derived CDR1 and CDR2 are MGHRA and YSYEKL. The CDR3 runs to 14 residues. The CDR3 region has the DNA TGCGCCAGCAGCCAACGGGACATATACACTGAAGCTTTCTTT. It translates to CASSQRDIYTEAFF.

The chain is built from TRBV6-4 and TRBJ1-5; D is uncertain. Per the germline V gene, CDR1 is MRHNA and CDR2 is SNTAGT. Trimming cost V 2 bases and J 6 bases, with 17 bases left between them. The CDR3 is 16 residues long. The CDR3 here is CASSDEEGGISQPQHF. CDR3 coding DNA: TGTGCCAGCAGTGACGAGGAAGGAGGGATTAGTCAGCCCCAGCATTTT.

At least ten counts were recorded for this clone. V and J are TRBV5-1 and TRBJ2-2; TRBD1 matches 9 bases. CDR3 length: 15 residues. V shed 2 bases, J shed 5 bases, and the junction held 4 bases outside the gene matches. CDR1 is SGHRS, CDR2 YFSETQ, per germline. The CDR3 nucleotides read TGCGCCAGCAGCTTACAGGGGGCTAAGACCGGGGAGCTGTTTTTT. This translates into CASSLQGAKTGELFF. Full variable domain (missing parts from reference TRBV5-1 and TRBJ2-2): KAGVTQTPRYLIKTRGQQVTLSCSPISGHRSVSWYQQTPGQGLQFLFEYFSETQRNKGNFPGRFSGRQFSNSRSEMNVSTLELGDSALYLCASSLQGAKTGELFFGEGSRLTVL.

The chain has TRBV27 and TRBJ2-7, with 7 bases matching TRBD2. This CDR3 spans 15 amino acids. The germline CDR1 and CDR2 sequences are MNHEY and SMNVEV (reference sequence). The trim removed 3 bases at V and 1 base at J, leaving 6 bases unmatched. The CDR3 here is CASSFASGVSYEQYF. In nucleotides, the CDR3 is TGTGCCAGCAGTTTTGCTAGCGGAGTGTCCTACGAGCAGTACTTC.

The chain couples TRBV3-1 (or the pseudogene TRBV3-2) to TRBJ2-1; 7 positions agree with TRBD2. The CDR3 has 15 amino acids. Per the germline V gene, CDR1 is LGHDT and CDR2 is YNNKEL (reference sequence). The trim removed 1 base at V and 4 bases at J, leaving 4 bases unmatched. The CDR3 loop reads CASSQVAGEYNEQFF. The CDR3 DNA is TGTGCCAGCAGCCAAGTGGCGGGAGAATACAATGAGCAGTTCTTC.

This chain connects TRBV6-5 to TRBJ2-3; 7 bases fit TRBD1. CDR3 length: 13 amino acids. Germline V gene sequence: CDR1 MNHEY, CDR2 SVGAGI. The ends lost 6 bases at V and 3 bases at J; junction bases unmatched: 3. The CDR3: CASRLRGTDTQYF. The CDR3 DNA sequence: TGTGCCAGCAGGCTCAGGGGGACAGATACGCAGTATTTT.